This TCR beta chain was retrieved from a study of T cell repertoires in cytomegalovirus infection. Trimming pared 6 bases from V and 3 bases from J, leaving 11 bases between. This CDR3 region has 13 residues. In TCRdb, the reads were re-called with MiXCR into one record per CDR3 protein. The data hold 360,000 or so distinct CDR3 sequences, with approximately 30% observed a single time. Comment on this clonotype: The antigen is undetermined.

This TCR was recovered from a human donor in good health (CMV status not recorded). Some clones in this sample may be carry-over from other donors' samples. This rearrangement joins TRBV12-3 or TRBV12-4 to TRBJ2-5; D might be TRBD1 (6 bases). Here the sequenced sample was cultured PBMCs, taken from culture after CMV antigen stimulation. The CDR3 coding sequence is TGTGCCAGCAGCCCGGACAGCGAAGAGACCCAGTACTTC. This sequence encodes CASSPDSEETQYF.